This TCR beta chain comes out of a study of PD-L1 blockade in urothelial cancer. Germline V gene lookup returns CDR1 MNHNY and CDR2 SVGAGI (reference sequence). CDR3 length equals 13 residues. The V end lost 6 bases, the J end lost 9 bases, and 17 bases lay between the germline ends. This clone was seen a handful of times. Clones were read by immunoSEQ multiplex PCR, and TCRdb kept only the in-frame ones, dropping some. The sample carries 48,000 or so clones, approximately 83% recorded once. Time point defined: peripheral blood 6 weeks after treatment start. The sample here was PBMCs, taken around atezolizumab (anti-PD-L1) treatment. The chain couples TRBV6-6 to TRBJ2-5; no clear D. The source is a man aged 60 to 75 with urothelial cancer. For the CDR3, the DNA is TGTGCCAGCAGCCCCCCTGAGCCTGCGGCCCAGTACTTC. Residues: CASSPPEPAAQYF.